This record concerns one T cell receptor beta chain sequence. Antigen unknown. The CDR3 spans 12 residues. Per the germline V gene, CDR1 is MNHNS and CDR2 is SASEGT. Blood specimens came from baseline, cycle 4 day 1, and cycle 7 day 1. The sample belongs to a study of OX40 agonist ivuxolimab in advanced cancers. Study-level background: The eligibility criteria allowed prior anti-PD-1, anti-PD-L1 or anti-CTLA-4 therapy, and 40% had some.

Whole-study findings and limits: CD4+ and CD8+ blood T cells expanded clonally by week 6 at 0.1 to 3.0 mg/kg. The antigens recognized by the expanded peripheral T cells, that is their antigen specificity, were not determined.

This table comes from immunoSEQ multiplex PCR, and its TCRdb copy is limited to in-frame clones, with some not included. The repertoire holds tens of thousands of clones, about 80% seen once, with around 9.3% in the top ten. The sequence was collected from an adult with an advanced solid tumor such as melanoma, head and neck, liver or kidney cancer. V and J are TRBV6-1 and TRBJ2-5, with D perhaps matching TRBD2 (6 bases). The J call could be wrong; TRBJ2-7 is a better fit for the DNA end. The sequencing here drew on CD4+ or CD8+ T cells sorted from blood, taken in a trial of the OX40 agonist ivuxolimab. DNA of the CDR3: TGTGCCAGCACTTGGGTAGCGGACGAGCAGTACTTC. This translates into CASTWVADEQYF.